The 9 T cell receptor beta chains below come from one sample, sequenced in a study of T-cell reconstitution after alpha-beta-depleted transplantation in children. Preparation of the TCRbeta library involved a method that used unique molecular identifiers. TCRdb called the PCR reads again in MiXCR, with one record for every CDR3 protein. The repertoire holds 450,000 to 550,000 distinct CDR3 sequences, roughly 11% seen once, with about 15% in the top ten. Sequenced material: PBMCs, mostly from graft donor cells, taken 180 days after TCRalphabeta/CD19-depleted stem cell transplant. The origin of the receptors is a female patient aged 2 to 10 who had a stem cell transplant for aplastic anemia, so the T cells may come from the graft donor.

The chain recombines TRBV4-3 with TRBJ2-3, with D perhaps TRBD2 (5 bases). This CDR3 contains 16 residues. CDR1 and CDR2 (germline): LGHNA, YSLEER. V was pared by 1 base and J by 0 bases, with 11 bases between. The CDR3 DNA is TGCGCCAGCAGCCAAGGGACTCTACCTAGCACAGATACGCAGTATTTT. It encodes CASSQGTLPSTDTQYF.

This clonotype was seen ten or more times. The gene calls are TRBV20-1 and TRBJ2-2; TRBD1 might be the D (6 bases). The CDR3 extends over 18 amino acids. V lost 2 bases to trimming and J lost 0 bases, with 19 bases between them. Germline V gives CDR1 DFQATT, CDR2 SNEGSKA (reference sequence). The chain's CDR3 is CSARSGTQGTANTGELFF. The CDR3 bases are TGCAGTGCTAGATCGGGTACGCAGGGGACCGCGAACACCGGGGAGCTGTTTTTT.

The genes are TRBV6-5 and TRBJ1-1; TRBD1 might be the D (6 bases). V was clipped by 2 bases and J by 1 base, with 11 bases between them. CDR3 length: 15 amino acids. Germline CDR1 reads MNHEY; CDR2 reads SVGAGI. CDR3 sequence (DNA): TGTGCCAGCAGTTACCGGCGGGGGCCGAACACTGAAGCTTTCTTT. Protein sequence: CASSYRRGPNTEAFF.

V is TRBV28 and J is TRBJ1-3; D unresolved. The CDR3 spans 14 residues. Deletions cut 8 bases from V and 7 bases from J, with 18 bases between. Germline CDR1 and CDR2: MDHEN and SYDVKM. CDR3 residues: CASLGVPRGNTIYF. The CDR3 DNA reads as TGTGCCAGCCTCGGGGTTCCCCGGGGTAACACCATATATTTT. Full variable domain (missing parts from reference TRBV28 and TRBJ1-3): DVKVTQSSRYLVKRTGEKVFLECVQDMDHENMFWYRQDPGLGLRLIYFSYDVKMKEKGDIPEGYSVSREKKERFSLILESASTNQTSMYLCASLGVPRGNTIYFGEGSWLTVV.

The chain combines TRBV20-1 with TRBJ2-5; 9 positions match TRBD2. CDR3 length: 13 amino acids. V shed 3 bases and J 5 bases; nucleotides not matched to a gene: 4. Germline V gene lookup returns CDR1 DFQATT and CDR2 SNEGSKA (reference sequence). Here the CDR3 DNA reads TGCAGTGCTAGTAGCGGGAGTCGTGAGACCCAGTACTTC. It specifies CSASSGSRETQYF.

This clonotype turned up a few times. This chain uses TRBV6-1 with TRBJ2-5, with TRBD1 identical over 7 bases. This CDR3 is built from 14 residues. Trimming removed 7 bases from V and 1 base from J; junction bases left unmatched: 6. Germline CDR1 and CDR2: MNHNS and SASEGT. The DNA for the CDR3 is TGTGCCAGCACCCTGACAGGGCCCCAAGAGACCCAGTACTTC. This encodes CASTLTGPQETQYF.

This clonotype has just a few counts. This chain links TRBV6-6 with TRBJ1-1; TRBD1 aligns across 7 bases. CDR3 length: 13 residues. Trimming removed 1 base from V and 4 bases from J; junction bases left unmatched: 0. CDR1 MNHNY and CDR2 SVGAGI come from the germline V gene (reference sequence). The CDR3 spells CASSYYRGTEAFF. CDR3 DNA sequence: TGTGCCAGCAGTTACTACAGGGGCACTGAAGCTTTCTTT.

There are a few counts of this clonotype. The rearrangement links TRBV12-3 or TRBV12-4 to TRBJ2-5, with 10 bases aligning to TRBD1. The trim removed 6 bases at V and 5 bases at J, leaving 15 bases unmatched. The CDR3 length is 17 residues. CDR3: CASSPGDRGQITETQYF. In DNA form, the CDR3 reads TGTGCCAGCAGCCCGGGAGACAGGGGGCAAATTACGGAGACCCAGTACTTC.

V and J are TRBV18 and TRBJ1-1, with unresolved D. The CDR3 runs 14 residues. Trimming left V 4 bases short and J 3 bases short, with 12 bases between. CDR1 is KGHSH and CDR2 is LQKENI in the germline V gene. CDR3 in amino acids: CASSQRGEDTEAFF. The CDR3 bases are TGTGCCAGCTCACAACGAGGCGAGGACACTGAAGCTTTCTTT. Complete variable domain (other parts from reference TRBV18 and TRBJ1-1): NAGVMQNPRHLVRRRGQEARLRCSPMKGHSHVYWYRQLPEEGLKFMVYLQKENIIDESGMPKERFSAEFPKEGPSILRIQQVVRGDSAAYFCASSQRGEDTEAFFGQGTRLTVV.